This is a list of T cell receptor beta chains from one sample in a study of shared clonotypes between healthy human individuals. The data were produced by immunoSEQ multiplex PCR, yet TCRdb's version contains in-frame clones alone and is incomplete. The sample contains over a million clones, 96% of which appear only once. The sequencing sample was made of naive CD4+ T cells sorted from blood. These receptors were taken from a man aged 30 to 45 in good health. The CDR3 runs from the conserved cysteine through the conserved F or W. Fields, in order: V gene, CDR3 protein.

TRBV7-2	CASSLRQGQVEQYF
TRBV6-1	CASSGNNRQPQHF
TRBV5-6	CASSLASNYNEQFF
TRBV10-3	CAIRVGQMNTEAFF
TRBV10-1	CASSESSRDSYEQYF
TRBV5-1	CASSPRVAGVLGELFF
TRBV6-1	CASSEGTKETQYF
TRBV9	CASSVGTSLRTDTQYF
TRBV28	CASSSFQGAGEKLFF
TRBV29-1	CSATWTDGNTEAFF
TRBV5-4	CASRVDHSSDEQYF
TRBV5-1	CASRRDRRGTLAMNTEAFF
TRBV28	CASSFFPGDKLFF
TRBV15	CATSRDRGLDEQYF
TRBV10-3	CAIREREGLDTDTQYF
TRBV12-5	CASGLGQGLAGSTDTQYF
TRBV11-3	CASSPTSAQETQYF